The 8 T cell receptor beta chains reported below all come from one sample, sequenced in a study of T cells after posttransplantation cyclophosphamide. Sequencing was performed with immunoSEQ multiplex PCR; in TCRdb, only in-frame clones are kept and a portion is missing. Altogether 23,000 or so clones were found in the sample, and no singletons occur. The specimen was PBMCs. Source of these receptors: a woman aged 55-69 years in good health, CMV-negative, and a related stem cell transplant donor.

This clone showed up many times. The chain carries TRBV6-5 and TRBJ1-2, with TRBD1 identical over 11 bases. V was clipped by 4 bases and J by 6 bases; unmatched bases: 7. The CDR3 consists of 15 residues. Germline values: CDR1 MNHEY, CDR2 SVGAGI. For the CDR3, the DNA is TGTGCCAGCAGTTTGTGGTCGGGACAGGGGGATGGCTACACCTTC. Protein: CASSLWSGQGDGYTF.

This clone was recorded at least ten times. This sequence joins TRBV19 and TRBJ1-1; 7 bases align to TRBD1. The V gene's germline CDR1 is LNHDA and CDR2 SQIVND (reference sequence). The CDR3 is made up of 14 amino acids. V was pared by 5 bases and J by 4 bases, with 7 bases of the junction left unmatched. CDR3 bases: TGTGCCAGTAGTCACAGGGGTTTGGGCACTGAAGCTTTCTTT. Translating it yields CASSHRGLGTEAFF.

This clone is classed as medium-sized. V gene TRBV5-4 combines with J gene TRBJ1-1, with 7 bases aligning to TRBD1. From germline, CDR1 is SGHNT and CDR2 YYREEE (reference sequence). V trimming: 1 base; J trimming: 6 bases; junction bases outside the gene matches: 6. CDR3 length equals 14 residues. This CDR3 is CASSLKGGAPEAFF. The CDR3 region has the DNA TGTGCCAGCAGCTTGAAAGGGGGCGCGCCTGAAGCTTTCTTT.

Ten or more counts support this clone. V usage is TRBV5-6 and J usage is TRBJ1-2, with D possibly matching TRBD1 (5 bases). The ends were cut back, 4 bases at V and 6 bases at J, with 13 bases in the middle. Germline values: CDR1 SGHDT, CDR2 YYEEEE. The CDR3 covers 13 residues. As DNA, the CDR3 is TGTGCCAGCAGCCCTTCCAGGGTAAATGGCTACACCTTC. Its translation: CASSPSRVNGYTF.

This clone was seen repeatedly, ten times or more. This chain connects TRBV4-3 to TRBJ1-5; TRBD1 might be the D (5 bases). The V end was cut by 0 bases, the J end by 6 bases, with 21 bases between. Germline assignment: CDR1 LGHNA and CDR2 YSLEER. The CDR3 is 18 amino acids. This CDR3 is CASSQDLQAHVAGQPQHF. CDR3 coding DNA: TGCGCCAGCAGCCAAGATCTACAGGCCCATGTAGCCGGTCAGCCCCAGCATTTT.

The chain joins TRBV7-3 to TRBJ2-2, with TRBD2 matching 10 bases. V lost 5 bases to trimming and J lost 7 bases; unmatched junction nucleotides: 4. The CDR3 extends over 14 amino acids. CDR1 is SGHTA and CDR2 is FQGTGA in the germline V gene. The CDR3: CASSPAGGIGELFF. The CDR3 DNA follows: TGTGCCAGCAGCCCAGCGGGAGGGATCGGGGAGCTGTTTTTT.

This clone was picked up many times. The genes are TRBV10-2 and TRBJ1-5; possibly TRBD1 for D (5 bases). The germline V and J ends were trimmed by 8 bases and 6 bases, with 17 bases remaining between them. Germline CDR1 WSHSY, CDR2 SAAADI. The length of the CDR3 is 14 residues. CDR3 in amino acids: CASDPGTLTQPQHF. For the CDR3, the DNA is TGCGCCAGCGACCCCGGGACTCTAACTCAGCCCCAGCATTTT.

By sample share, this clone is medium-sized. The chain joins TRBV6-6 to TRBJ1-5; TRBD1 matches at 7 bases. Germline lookup yields CDR1 MNHNY and CDR2 SVGAGI (reference sequence). The CDR3 runs 16 residues. The ends lost 6 bases at V and 0 bases at J; junction bases unmatched: 8. In DNA form, the CDR3 reads TGTGCCAGCAGGAAGGGACAGCCGTATAGCAATCAGCCCCAGCATTTT. Its translation: CASRKGQPYSNQPQHF.